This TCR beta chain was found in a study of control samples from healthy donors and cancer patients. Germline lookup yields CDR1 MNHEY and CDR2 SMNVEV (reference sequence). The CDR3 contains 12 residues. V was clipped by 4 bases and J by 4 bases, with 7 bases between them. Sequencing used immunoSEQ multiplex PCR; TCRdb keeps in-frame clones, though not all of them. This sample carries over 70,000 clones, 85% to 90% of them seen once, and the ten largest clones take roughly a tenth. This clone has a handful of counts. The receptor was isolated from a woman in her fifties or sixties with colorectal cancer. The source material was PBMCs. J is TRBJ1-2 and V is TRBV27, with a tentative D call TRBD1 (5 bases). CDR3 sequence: CASSSGGYGYTF. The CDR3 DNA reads TGTGCCAGCAGTTCCGGGGGCTATGGCTACACCTTC.